This TCR beta chain emerged from a study of patients and donors after allogeneic stem cell transplantation. TCRdb passed the RT-PCR reads through MiXCR, listing each CDR3 protein once. The profile shows roughly 140,000 distinct CDR3 sequences, roughly two fifths of them singletons. V lost 5 bases and J lost 0; bases outside the gene matches: 6. The CDR3 spans 16 residues. This chain joins TRBV12-3 or TRBV12-4 and TRBJ1-5; the match to TRBD1 covers 8 bases. The source material was blood, either unsorted or a sorted T cell fraction (not recorded which). This receptor was identified in a human donor who was either an allogeneic HSCT recipient or a stem cell or donor lymphocyte infusion donor (not recorded which). It is not recorded whose cells these are; they may come from a transplant donor. DNA of the CDR3: TGTGCCAGCAGTCTTGGACAGGGCTATAGCAATCAGCCCCAGCATTTT. Amino acid sequence: CASSLGQGYSNQPQHF.